This T cell receptor (beta chain) was obtained from a study of blood T cell repertoires in COVID-19. Study overall: Samples of COVID-19 (acute and convalescent) were obtained from the United States, Italy and Spain. The cDNA or gDNA used as material had been derived from T cells, B-cell-depleted T cells, or PBMCs.

Methods used by the authors: The authors estimated nucleated cell counts from reference gene primer amplification. Sequenced by immunoSEQ multiplex PCR; TCRdb stores in-frame clones only, minus some. Clone size and the V and J calls come from that table; the DNA yielded D and trimming. The table shows around 150,000 clones, with 80% to 90% occurring only once. Trimming took 4 bases from V and 1 from J; bases not matched to a gene: 7. CDR3 size: 16 residues. Germline CDR1 reads MDHEN; CDR2 reads SYDVKM. Source material: peripheral blood. The sequence was collected from a man in his 60s with active or convalescent COVID-19. V usage is TRBV28 and J usage is TRBJ1-5; TRBD1 matches 7 bases. The chain's CDR3 is CASSSTGDGSNQPQHF. The CDR3 DNA sequence: TGTGCCAGCAGTTCCACAGGGGACGGAAGCAATCAGCCCCAGCATTTT.